Each of the 31 T cell receptor beta chains below was sequenced from the same sample in a study of T cell responses to AZD1222 COVID-19 vaccine. Profiled with immunoSEQ multiplex PCR; TCRdb holds only in-frame clones, not every one. The table lists about 100,000 clones, just over 85% of them singletons, with 1.2% to 1.5% in the top ten. The specimen was peripheral blood, collected on day 0 of AZD1222 vaccination. These receptors were obtained from an adult in good health.

The V call is TRBV4-2, the J call TRBJ2-2; the match to TRBD2 covers 8 bases. The CDR3 contains 16 residues. Germline V lookup: CDR1 LGHNA, CDR2 YNFKEQ. V was clipped by 8 bases and J by 3 bases; unmatched bases: 11. CDR3 sequence (DNA): TGTGCCAGCGCCCCTTTGGCCGGGAGGGACACCGGGGAGCTGTTTTTT. Translating gives CASAPLAGRDTGELFF.

This chain connects TRBV6-6 to TRBJ2-5; D is undetermined. The germline CDR1 and CDR2 sequences are MNHNY and SVGAGI (reference sequence). The CDR3 sequence is 13 residues long. Trimming shortened V by 0 bases and J by 2 bases, and 4 bases separated the two germline ends. The CDR3: CASSYSLQETQYF. CDR3 nucleotide sequence: TGTGCCAGCAGTTACTCCCTTCAAGAGACCCAGTACTTC.

This clone has a handful of counts. The chain uses TRBV5-1 and TRBJ1-3; 7 nucleotides agree with TRBD1. This CDR3 has 14 amino acids. CDR1 SGHRS and CDR2 YFSETQ come from the germline V gene. With 3 bases clipped from V and 4 bases from J, the junction kept 4 bases outside the gene matches. The DNA for the CDR3 is TGCGCCAGCAGCTGGGACAGCCAGGGAAACACCATATATTTT. Residues: CASSWDSQGNTIYF.

The chain recombines TRBV5-6 with TRBJ1-2; weak D call: TRBD1 (5 bases). Trimming left V 1 base short and J 2 bases short, with 12 bases between. CDR1 and CDR2 (germline): SGHDT, YYEEEE. The CDR3 totals 15 residues. The CDR3 spells CASSLYVGGNYGYTF. CDR3 bases: TGTGCCAGCAGCTTGTATGTGGGGGGAAACTATGGCTACACCTTC.

The chain couples TRBV14 to TRBJ2-7; no reliable D call. Germline V lookup: CDR1 SGHDN, CDR2 FVKESK. This CDR3 has 14 amino acids. V was cut by 4 bases and J by 3 bases, with 13 bases left in between. CDR3 in amino acids: CASSLGPGSYEQYF. The CDR3 nucleotides are TGTGCCAGCAGCCTAGGCCCCGGAAGCTACGAGCAGTACTTC.

The chain joins TRBV28 to TRBJ2-2, with TRBD1 matching over 7 bases. The CDR3 sequence is 14 residues long. Germline V CDR1 and CDR2: MDHEN, SYDVKM. J gave up 7 bases and V 3 bases, and 5 bases lay outside the gene matches. CDR3 in DNA: TGTGCCAGCAGTTTGAGACAGGGCGTCGGGGAGCTGTTTTTT. It encodes CASSLRQGVGELFF. Based on the CDR3 plus reference TRBV28 and TRBJ2-2, the full variable domain is DVKVTQSSRYLVKRTGEKVFLECVQDMDHENMFWYRQDPGLGLRLIYFSYDVKMKEKGDIPEGYSVSREKKERFSLILESASTNQTSMYLCASSLRQGVGELFFGEGSRLTVL.

The gene calls are TRBV10-3 and TRBJ1-1; D not resolved. The V end was cut by 7 bases, the J end by 1 base, with 16 bases between. CDR3 size: 15 residues. Germline assignment: CDR1 ENHRY and CDR2 SYGVKD. The CDR3 loop is CAIISDGSGNTEAFF. DNA for the CDR3: TGTGCCATCATCTCGGATGGATCTGGGAACACTGAAGCTTTCTTT.

Details on this clone: The sample contains more than one DNA sequence encoding this CDR3. This chain links TRBV30 with TRBJ2-3; D unresolved. Looked up from germline, CDR1 is GTSNPN and CDR2 is SVGIG (reference sequence). V dropped 0 bases and J dropped 3 bases, with 10 bases sitting between them. The CDR3 extends over 14 amino acids. The DNA for the CDR3 is TGTGCCTGGAGTGTCGGTGGGATTACAGATACGCAGTATTTT. Amino acid sequence: CAWSVGGITDTQYF.

The rearrangement joins TRBV7-2 to TRBJ1-3; D unclear. The V end was cut by 4 bases, the J end by 2 bases, with 9 bases between. The length of the CDR3 is 14 residues. The germline gives CDR1 SGHTA, CDR2 FQGNSA. CDR3 sequence: CASSSSGAGNTIYF. The CDR3 bases are TGTGCCAGCAGCTCCTCGGGAGCTGGAAACACCATATATTTT.

This sequence joins TRBV6-6 and TRBJ1-2; no definite D call. V was cut by 6 bases and J by 7 bases, with 12 bases left in between. Germline assignment: CDR1 MNHNY and CDR2 SVGAGI (reference sequence). CDR3 length: 12 amino acids. CDR3 loop: CASSPPGGGYTF. CDR3 nucleotide sequence: TGTGCCAGCAGCCCCCCGGGTGGTGGCTACACCTTC.

This clone was seen a handful of times. The gene calls are TRBV5-4 and TRBJ1-2; possibly TRBD1 for D (6 bases). This CDR3 has 11 residues. Trimming took off 4 bases at V and 5 bases at J, with 6 bases between the two ends. CDR1 and CDR2 from the germline V gene are SGHNT and YYREEE (reference sequence). For the CDR3, the DNA is TGTGCCAGCAGCACAGGGTATGGCTACACCTTC. Its translation is CASSTGYGYTF. Using reference TRBV5-4 and TRBJ1-2 for the parts outside the CDR3, the full variable domain is ETGVTQSPTHLIKTRGQQVTLRCSSQSGHNTVSWYQQALGQGPQFIFQYYREEENGRGNFPPRFSGLQFPNYSSELNVNALELDDSALYLCASSTGYGYTFGSGTRLTVV.

This clone was seen just once. The rearrangement joins TRBV4-2 to TRBJ1-2; the D is unclear. CDR3 size: 15 residues. The germline V gene has CDR1 LGHNA and CDR2 YNFKEQ. V lost 0 bases and J lost 4, with 12 bases in between. The CDR3 region is CASSQEFGATYGYTF. For the CDR3, the DNA is TGTGCCAGCAGCCAAGAGTTTGGAGCAACCTATGGCTACACCTTC.

CDR3 in DNA: TGTGCCAGTAGTATTGAACAGGGGGCTAACTATGGCTACACCTTC. It yields the protein CASSIEQGANYGYTF. V and J are TRBV19 and TRBJ1-2; 8 bases are shared with TRBD1. This CDR3 is built from 15 residues. CDR1 and CDR2 from the germline V gene are LNHDA and SQIVND (reference sequence). Germline trimming cut 3 bases from V and 0 bases from J; bases unmatched to any gene: 3.

The chain couples TRBV6-5 to TRBJ1-4; a weak D match, TRBD1 (5 bases). This CDR3 spans 14 amino acids. The germline gives CDR1 MNHEY, CDR2 SVGAGI. Trimming took off 4 bases at V and 4 bases at J, with 10 bases between the two ends. CDR3 coding DNA: TGTGCCAGCAGTTTCGGACACATTAATGAAAAACTGTTTTTT. The encoded protein is CASSFGHINEKLFF.

This chain links TRBV5-4 with TRBJ1-1, with a tentative D call TRBD1 (5 bases). CDR1 SGHNT and CDR2 YYREEE come from the germline V gene (reference sequence). The CDR3 runs to 15 residues. V dropped 3 bases and J dropped 6 bases, with 18 bases sitting between them. The CDR3 sequence is CASSWPSGAGAEAFF. CDR3 DNA sequence: TGTGCCAGCAGCTGGCCCAGTGGGGCGGGAGCTGAAGCTTTCTTT. Variable domain in full (rest from reference TRBV5-4 and TRBJ1-1): ETGVTQSPTHLIKTRGQQVTLRCSSQSGHNTVSWYQQALGQGPQFIFQYYREEENGRGNFPPRFSGLQFPNYSSELNVNALELDDSALYLCASSWPSGAGAEAFFGQGTRLTVV.

This clone was seen a single time. J is TRBJ2-3 and V is TRBV10-3; TRBD1 might be the D (6 bases). The germline V gene encodes CDR1 ENHRY and CDR2 SYGVKD. V dropped 0 bases and J dropped 4 bases, with 23 bases sitting between them. The CDR3 runs 19 residues. The DNA for the CDR3 is TGTGCCATCAGTGAGTCGCGTGTGTCGGGGACAAGAGGGGCAGATACGCAGTATTTT. Encoded protein: CAISESRVSGTRGADTQYF.

The chain couples TRBV6-5 to TRBJ1-5, with D possibly matching TRBD1 (5 bases). Between the trimmed V and J ends, which lost 8 bases and 7 bases, there was a span of 15 bases. This CDR3 is built from 13 residues. CDR1 and CDR2 (germline): MNHEY, SVGAGI. CDR3: CASSPAWDQPQHF. CDR3 nucleotide sequence: TGTGCCAGCTCACCAGCGTGGGACCAGCCCCAGCATTTT.

The chain carries TRBV23-1 and TRBJ1-2; 9 nucleotides line up with TRBD1. TRBV23-1 is classed as an ORF, of uncertain function. The V gene end was trimmed by 3 bases and the J gene end by 4 bases; junction bases not matched to a gene: 6. The CDR3 loop spans 15 amino acids. The CDR3: CASSHTGGFCYGYTF. Written as DNA, the CDR3 is TGCGCCAGCAGTCATACAGGGGGCTTTTGCTATGGCTACACCTTC.

The chain carries TRBV18 and TRBJ2-1; D is ambiguous. Trimming pared 3 bases from V and 1 base from J, leaving 10 bases between. The germline gives CDR1 KGHSH, CDR2 LQKENI. CDR3 size: 15 residues. CDR3 coding DNA: TGTGCCAGCTCACCCCAAGCGTTATCCTACAATGAGCAGTTCTTC. Translation: CASSPQALSYNEQFF.

The J gene is TRBJ1-1, the V gene TRBV28; D remains ambiguous. CDR1 and CDR2 (germline): MDHEN, SYDVKM. The ends were cut back, 2 bases at V and 5 bases at J, with 9 bases in the middle. This CDR3 spans 13 amino acids. DNA for the CDR3: TGTGCCAGCAGTTTACTGGAGGGAACTGAAGCTTTCTTT. Amino acid sequence: CASSLLEGTEAFF.

V usage is TRBV28 and J usage is TRBJ2-7, with D possibly matching TRBD1 (5 bases). The CDR3 covers 16 residues. V lost 6 bases and J lost 2, with 20 bases in between. The germline V gene encodes CDR1 MDHEN and CDR2 SYDVKM. The CDR3 loop reads CASSRDFPLGPYEQYF. CDR3 nucleotides: TGTGCCAGCAGCAGGGATTTTCCACTTGGGCCCTACGAGCAGTACTTC.

The gene calls are TRBV14 and TRBJ1-1; weak D call: TRBD1 (5 bases). V was trimmed by 3 bases and J by 1 base, leaving 9 bases between them. CDR3 size: 14 residues. CDR1 SGHDN and CDR2 FVKESK come from the germline V gene. This CDR3 is CASSQAGGNTEAFF. The CDR3, as DNA: TGTGCCAGCAGCCAGGCGGGGGGGAACACTGAAGCTTTCTTT.

The rearrangement joins TRBV7-9 to TRBJ2-1; tentatively, D is TRBD2 (6 bases). This CDR3 has 15 residues. Trimming pared 5 bases from V and 8 bases from J, leaving 19 bases between. CDR1 is SEHNR, CDR2 FQNEAQ, per germline (reference sequence). The CDR3 is CASSPRLVKTHEQFF. The DNA of the CDR3 is TGTGCCAGCAGCCCCCGACTAGTGAAAACCCATGAGCAGTTCTTC.

The chain couples TRBV19 to TRBJ1-5; TRBD1 is a possible D gene (6 bases). This CDR3 contains 15 residues. Germline CDR1 LNHDA, CDR2 SQIVND (reference sequence). The V gene lost 6 bases and the J gene lost 1 base, with 13 bases spanning the gap. CDR3 in amino acids: CASRPGTSSNQPQHF. The DNA for the CDR3 is TGTGCCAGTAGACCCGGGACATCCAGCAATCAGCCCCAGCATTTT.

The chain links TRBV30 to TRBJ1-2; D is uncertain. The CDR3 loop spans 12 amino acids. Germline CDR1 and CDR2: GTSNPN and SVGIG (reference sequence). V shed 0 bases and J shed 8 bases, with 10 bases lying between them. This CDR3 is CAWSVSLRGYTF. The CDR3 nucleotides are TGTGCCTGGAGTGTATCCCTACGGGGCTACACCTTC.

The chain couples TRBV7-9 to TRBJ2-1; a weak D match, TRBD2 (6 bases). Trimming took 1 base from V and 7 from J, leaving 11 bases between them. Germline values: CDR1 SEHNR, CDR2 FQNEAQ (reference sequence). This CDR3 has 14 residues. As DNA, the CDR3 is TGTGCCAGCAGCTTAGGGCGGGACTCGAATGAGCAGTTCTTC. This translates into CASSLGRDSNEQFF.

The chain is built from TRBV5-1 and TRBJ2-3; no clear D gene. Germline CDR1 reads SGHRS; CDR2 reads YFSETQ. CDR3 length equals 12 residues. The V end lost 3 bases, the J end lost 4 bases, and 6 bases lay between the germline ends. CDR3 sequence: CASSSWADTQYF. The CDR3 nucleotides read TGCGCCAGCAGCTCATGGGCAGATACGCAGTATTTT.

V usage is TRBV28 and J usage is TRBJ2-7; TRBD1 aligns across 7 bases. CDR1 MDHEN and CDR2 SYDVKM come from the germline V gene. The CDR3 is made up of 14 amino acids. Germline trimming cut 7 bases from V and 3 bases from J; bases unmatched to any gene: 9. Here the CDR3 reads CASTGGQFVYEQYF. In DNA, the CDR3 is TGTGCCAGCACTGGGGGACAGTTCGTCTACGAGCAGTACTTC.

The rearrangement joins TRBV19 to TRBJ1-5; TRBD1 might be the D (5 bases). Germline-derived CDR1 and CDR2 are LNHDA and SQIVND (reference sequence). V lost 1 base and J 9 bases, leaving 19 bases between the germline ends. The CDR3 consists of 16 residues. In nucleotides, the CDR3 is TGTGCCAGTAGTATAGGGGGGGGAGGCAGGGTTCGGCCCCAGCATTTT. Protein: CASSIGGGGRVRPQHF.

The chain uses TRBV27 and TRBJ1-4; no clear D gene. Germline V gene sequence: CDR1 MNHEY, CDR2 SMNVEV (reference sequence). The V and J ends lost 5 bases and 0 bases respectively, with 10 bases between them. CDR3 length: 15 residues. DNA for the CDR3: TGTGCCAGCAGTCCCCTCGAGGCAACTAATGAAAAACTGTTTTTT. Protein product: CASSPLEATNEKLFF.

This clone turned up a few times. The chain has TRBV3-1 (or the pseudogene TRBV3-2) and TRBJ1-1; no clear D gene. The CDR3 is made up of 16 amino acids. CDR1 LGHDT and CDR2 YNNKEL come from the germline V gene (reference sequence). Trimming took 1 base from V and 0 from J, leaving 12 bases between them. The CDR3, as DNA: TGTGCCAGCAGCCAAGGCTTGATCGGTCTGAACACTGAAGCTTTCTTT. Its translation is CASSQGLIGLNTEAFF.